The rows below give T cell receptor beta chains drawn from one sample of a study of blood T cell repertoires in COVID-19. Measured with immunoSEQ multiplex PCR; TCRdb has only the in-frame clones, and not every one. The table includes roughly 150,000 clones, more than 65% detected once. The specimen was peripheral blood. The receptors shown here come from a human donor in a cohort sampled during active COVID-19. CDR3s include the opening cysteine and the closing phenylalanine or tryptophan. Fields, in order: V gene, clone size, J gene, D gene, CDR3 protein, CDR3 DNA. D genes are given only for firm matches. The size field is filled for only some rows; it gives once, few, many or a size class.

TRBV9,few,TRBJ1-6,-,CASSVAKGHSSPLHF,TGTGCCAGCAGCGTAGCTAAGGGGCACAGTTCACCCCTCCACTTT
TRBV27,once,TRBJ1-4,TRBD1,CASSFGQGNEKLFF,TGTGCCAGCAGTTTCGGACAGGGCAATGAAAAACTGTTTTTT
TRBV10-3,-,TRBJ1-1,-,CAINQGGESEAFF,TGTGCCATCAATCAAGGGGGGGAAAGTGAAGCTTTCTTT
TRBV27,few,TRBJ1-6,-,CASSLQGSYNSPLHF,TGTGCCAGCAGTTTACAGGGATCCTATAATTCACCCCTCCACTTT
TRBV28,-,TRBJ1-5,TRBD1,CASSPSRGEQPQHF,TGTGCCAGCAGTCCTTCCAGGGGGGAGCAGCCCCAGCATTTT
TRBV18,-,TRBJ2-5,TRBD1,CASSDRGLQETQYF,TGTGCCAGCTCAGACAGGGGGCTCCAAGAGACCCAGTACTTC
TRBV6-5,-,TRBJ1-3,-,CASSSDTGSGNTIYF,TGTGCCAGCAGCTCAGACACAGGATCTGGAAACACCATATATTTT
TRBV3-1/TRBV3-2,-,TRBJ2-1,TRBD2,CASSPSGGGYNEQFF,TGTGCCAGCAGCCCCAGCGGGGGAGGCTACAATGAGCAGTTCTTC
TRBV19,once,TRBJ1-5,TRBD1,CASNTGTGVGQPQHF,TGTGCCAGTAACACCGGGACAGGGGTTGGACAGCCCCAGCATTTT
TRBV19,-,TRBJ1-1,TRBD1,CASSPLRGENTEAFF,TGTGCCAGTAGTCCACTCAGGGGGGAGAACACTGAAGCTTTCTTT
TRBV14,-,TRBJ2-1,-,CASNNRDNYNEQFF,TGTGCCAGCAATAACAGGGATAACTACAATGAGCAGTTCTTC
TRBV19,few,TRBJ2-7,-,CASSNRVAQYF,TGTGCCAGTAGTAACAGGGTAGCGCAGTACTTC
TRBV7-2,-,TRBJ1-2,-,CASSLNRRRINYGYTF,TGTGCCAGCAGCCTAAACCGGCGGCGGATTAACTATGGCTACACCTTC
TRBV2,-,TRBJ1-6,TRBD1,CASSPGQGSPAFGNSPLHF,TGTGCCAGCAGTCCCGGACAGGGCAGCCCAGCCTTTGGTAATTCACCCCTCCACTTT
TRBV18,-,TRBJ2-7,TRBD1,CASSPRQGRHYEQYF,TGTGCCAGCTCACCAAGACAGGGCCGACACTACGAGCAGTACTTC
TRBV6-5,-,TRBJ2-2,TRBD2,CASGGEYTGELFF,TGTGCCAGCGGGGGGGAGTACACCGGGGAGCTGTTTTTT
TRBV7-7,once,TRBJ2-2,TRBD2,CASRSLAGETNTGELFF,TGTGCTAGCAGATCACTAGCGGGGGAAACGAACACCGGGGAGCTGTTTTTT
TRBV4-1,-,TRBJ1-2,-,CASSQGAVANYGYTF,TGCGCCAGCAGCCAAGGAGCGGTTGCGAACTATGGCTACACCTTC
TRBV6-1,-,TRBJ1-1,-,CASSETTGHQAFF,TGTGCCAGCAGTGAAACGACCGGACATCAAGCTTTCTTT
TRBV2,-,TRBJ1-2,-,CASSVQGGYGYTF,TGTGCCAGCAGTGTCCAGGGTGGCTATGGCTACACCTTC
TRBV5-5,-,TRBJ1-6,-,CASSLAGKDAPLHF,TGTGCCAGCAGCTTGGCCGGGAAAGACGCACCCCTCCACTTT
TRBV28,-,TRBJ2-6,-,CASSSGPSSTGANVLTF,TGTGCCAGCAGTTCGGGTCCTTCTTCTACTGGGGCCAACGTCCTGACTTTC
TRBV29-1,many,TRBJ2-7,-,CSVIPGFSYEQYF,TGCAGCGTCATACCGGGATTCTCTTACGAGCAGTACTTC
TRBV7-9,-,TRBJ2-3,TRBD2,CASSWTSGGTDTQYF,TGTGCCAGCAGCTGGACTAGCGGGGGCACAGATACGCAGTATTTT
TRBV28,-,TRBJ2-2,-,CASSLWAGVGTGELFF,TGTGCCAGCAGTTTATGGGCAGGGGTGGGCACCGGGGAGCTGTTTTTT
TRBV3-1/TRBV3-2,-,TRBJ1-1,-,CASSQGAPNTEAFF,TGTGCCAGCAGCCAGGGGGCCCCGAACACTGAAGCTTTCTTT
TRBV29-1,-,TRBJ2-5,TRBD2,CSVESPVAGALREETQYF,TGCAGCGTTGAATCTCCGGTAGCGGGGGCCCTTCGTGAAGAGACCCAGTACTTC
TRBV6-6,-,TRBJ2-1,TRBD2,CASSGGGAYNEQFF,TGTGCCAGTAGTGGCGGGGGGGCTTACAATGAGCAGTTCTTC
TRBV3-1/TRBV3-2,-,TRBJ2-3,-,CASSQEQGGSTDTQYF,TGTGCCAGCAGCCAAGAACAGGGGGGGTCCACAGATACGCAGTATTTT
TRBV4-1,-,TRBJ2-7,-,CASRPTAFSYEQYF,TGCGCCAGCAGGCCGACAGCCTTTTCCTACGAGCAGTACTTC
TRBV10-3,-,TRBJ2-1,TRBD1,CAISEGGRSSYNEQFF,TGTGCCATCAGTGAAGGGGGCCGAAGCTCCTACAATGAGCAGTTCTTC
TRBV29-1,once,TRBJ2-5,-,CSVDSGLQETQYF,TGCAGCGTTGACTCGGGTCTCCAAGAGACCCAGTACTTC
TRBV4-1,few,TRBJ1-4,-,CASSQDPNREKLFF,TGCGCCAGCAGCCAAGACCCGAATCGGGAAAAACTGTTTTTT
TRBV27,-,TRBJ2-6,TRBD1,CASSLVTGGTHGANVLTF,TGTGCCAGCAGTTTAGTGACAGGGGGAACTCATGGGGCCAACGTCCTGACTTTC
TRBV7-9,-,TRBJ2-3,TRBD1,CASSQSRQGDTQYF,TGTGCCAGCAGCCAATCTCGACAGGGCGATACGCAGTATTTT
TRBV6-5,-,TRBJ2-3,-,CASRTPVTDTQYF,TGTGCCTCCCGAACCCCGGTTACAGATACGCAGTATTTT
TRBV6-5,-,TRBJ2-2,TRBD1,CASSYHGTGIPGELFF,TGTGCCAGCAGTTATCATGGGACAGGGATCCCCGGGGAGCTGTTTTTT
TRBV3-1/TRBV3-2,-,TRBJ2-1,-,CASSQGAGSYNEQFF,TGTGCCAGCAGCCAAGGGGCGGGCTCCTACAATGAGCAGTTCTTC
TRBV2,-,TRBJ1-2,TRBD1,CASSDQGALGYGYTF,TGTGCCAGCAGTGATCAGGGGGCTTTGGGGTATGGCTACACCTTC
TRBV15,-,TRBJ2-5,-,CATSRDAQSGETQYF,TGTGCCACCAGCAGAGATGCTCAATCGGGGGAGACCCAGTACTTC
TRBV20-1,-,TRBJ2-7,-,CSLNRVREQYF,TGCAGTCTCAACAGGGTAAGAGAGCAGTACTTC
TRBV4-1,-,TRBJ1-1,TRBD1,CASSQRTGQTEAFF,TGCGCCAGCAGCCAGCGGACAGGGCAAACTGAAGCTTTCTTT
TRBV19,-,TRBJ1-4,-,CASSSPREKLFF,TGTGCCAGTAGTTCGCCCCGGGAAAAACTGTTTTTT
TRBV11-1,-,TRBJ2-3,-,CASSLAGGRSTDTQYF,TGTGCCAGCAGCTTAGCGGGGGGTAGGAGTACAGATACGCAGTATTTT
TRBV9,few,TRBJ2-5,-,CASSGGRAQETQYF,TGTGCCAGCAGCGGGGGGCGGGCACAAGAGACCCAGTACTTC
TRBV7-3,once,TRBJ1-1,-,CASSLGAKTEAFF,TGTGCCAGCAGCTTAGGGGCAAAAACTGAAGCTTTCTTT
TRBV5-1,once,TRBJ2-3,TRBD2,CASSWGGESWDTQYF,TGCGCCAGCAGCTGGGGAGGGGAGAGTTGGGATACGCAGTATTTT
TRBV2,-,TRBJ1-2,-,CASTRTDGGYTF,TGTGCCAGCACTCGGACAGATGGTGGCTACACCTTC
TRBV5-6,-,TRBJ1-1,-,CASSLRELNTEAFF,TGTGCCAGCAGCTTGCGTGAGTTGAACACTGAAGCTTTCTTT
TRBV7-2,few,TRBJ2-1,TRBD1,CASSIDRGMSEQFF,TGTGCCAGCAGCATTGACAGGGGTATGAGTGAGCAGTTCTTC
TRBV6-5,-,TRBJ2-2,TRBD1,CASRGTGHTGELFF,TGTGCCAGCAGGGGGACAGGTCACACCGGGGAGCTGTTTTTT
TRBV15,-,TRBJ2-7,TRBD2,CATPRERGGDYEQYF,TGTGCCACCCCCCGGGAGCGGGGGGGGGACTACGAGCAGTACTTC
TRBV15,-,TRBJ2-3,TRBD1,CATSPRQGGSTDTQYF,TGTGCCACCAGCCCTCGACAGGGTGGGAGCACAGATACGCAGTATTTT
TRBV10-1,-,TRBJ2-3,-,CASSEPGQADTQYF,TGCGCCAGCAGTGAGCCCGGCCAGGCAGATACGCAGTATTTT
TRBV7-2,once,TRBJ2-2,-,CASSSRETGAGELFF,TGTGCCAGCAGCTCACGGGAAACCGGGGCCGGGGAGCTGTTTTTT